Below are 25 T cell receptor beta chains sequenced from a single sample in a study of T cell clonality in common variable immunodeficiency. Study-wide results and limits: Reportedly, TCR beta sequences from common variable immunodeficiency showed fewer deletions and N-nucleotide insertions.

TCRdb keeps only in-frame clones here, not all; method: immunoSEQ multiplex PCR. The sample shows 25,000 to 30,000 clones, none of them appearing just once. Their antigen targets remain unknown. Input material: peripheral blood mononuclear cells. The receptors stem from a human donor with common variable immunodeficiency.

On this clone itself: The CDR3 end is not reached by the read, which stops 3 residues before it; the germline J gene fills it in. V gene TRBV19 combines with J gene TRBJ1-1; tentatively, D is TRBD1 (6 bases). CDR1 is LNHDA, CDR2 SQIVND, per germline (reference sequence). CDR3 length: 15 amino acids. Trimming left V 4 bases short and J 5 bases short, with 17 bases between. The DNA read from the CDR3 is TGTGCCAGTAGTACCCGTCAGGGGCTACGAACTGAA. The encoded protein is CASSTRQGLRTE. The full CDR3 sequence reads CASSTRQGLRTEAFF.

This clone was recorded at least ten times. The read stops 3 residues short of the end of the CDR3; the missing end is completed from the germline J gene. The rearrangement links TRBV10-3 to TRBJ2-5; TRBD2 is a possible D gene (7 bases). The CDR3 runs to 13 residues. Germline CDR1 reads ENHRY; CDR2 reads SYGVKD. V dropped 6 bases and J dropped 5 bases, with 13 bases sitting between them. The CDR3: CAIRLQGGETQYF. The sequenced CDR3 bases are TGTGCCATCAGGTTACAGGGAGGGGAGACC.

As for this clone: The read ends 3 residues shy of where the CDR3 ends; the end is completed using the germline J gene. This sequence joins TRBV2 and TRBJ1-5; TRBD1 aligns across 9 bases. Trimming took 1 base from V and 9 from J; bases not matched to a gene: 7. Looked up from germline, CDR1 is SNHLY and CDR2 is FYNNEI. The CDR3 has 15 amino acids. CDR3: CASSEGGTGPWPQHF. CDR3 DNA, as far as it was read: TGTGCCAGCAGTGAAGGGGGGACAGGGCCATGGCCC.

About this clone itself: The observed sequence ends 3 residues before the CDR3 terminus, with the missing tail filled in from the germline J gene. The V gene is TRBV7-8, the J gene TRBJ1-1; 8 nucleotides line up with TRBD1. Per germline, CDR1 SGHVS and CDR2 FQNEAQ. Trimming removed 1 base from V and 0 bases from J; junction bases left unmatched: 4. This CDR3 is 16 amino acids long. The CDR3 DNA, read in part, is TGTGCCAGCAGCTTAGGCCCGGGACAGGTGAACACTGAA. Protein: CASSLGPGQVNTE. The whole CDR3 is CASSLGPGQVNTEAFF.

About this clone: The read stops 3 residues short of the end of the CDR3; the missing end is completed from the germline J gene. The rearrangement uses TRBV7-6 and TRBJ2-5; D may match TRBD1 or TRBD2 (5 bases each). V shed 3 bases and J shed 5 bases, with 22 bases lying between them. The germline CDR1 and CDR2 sequences are SGHVS and FNYEAQ. This CDR3 contains 17 residues. CDR3 DNA, as far as it was read: TGTGCCAGCAGCTTGGAGGTTCCAGGGCGCGGTAGGGAGACC. Its protein product is CASSLEVPGRGRET. The CDR3 reads in full as CASSLEVPGRGRETQYF. Using reference TRBV7-6 and TRBJ2-5 for the parts outside the CDR3, the full variable domain is GAGVSQSPRYKVTKRGQDVALRCDPISGHVSLYWYRQALGQGPEFLTYFNYEAQQDKSGLPNDRFSAERPEGSISTLTIQRTEQRDSAMYRCASSLEVPGRGRETQYFGPGTRLLVL.

CDR3 bases read: TGTGCCAGCAGCTTAGGGGCAACCGCCGATACG. Translating it yields CASSLGATADT. The CDR3 in its entirety is CASSLGATADTQYF. The chain recombines TRBV7-6 with TRBJ2-3; D gene uncertain. The CDR3 extends 3 residues past the end of the read, so its final part is completed from the germline J gene. Germline CDR1 SGHVS, CDR2 FNYEAQ. CDR3 size: 14 residues. The germline V and J ends were trimmed by 1 base and 6 bases, with 11 bases remaining between them.

Details on this clone: The read stops 3 residues short of the end of the CDR3; the missing end is completed from the germline J gene. The chain recombines TRBV13 with TRBJ1-2; the D gene is possibly TRBD1 (5 bases). This CDR3 is built from 15 residues. V was trimmed by 0 bases and J by 7 bases, leaving 15 bases between them. The germline V gene has CDR1 PRHDT and CDR2 FYEKMQ (reference sequence). Incomplete CDR3 DNA: TGTGCCAGCAGCTTAGGCCGACCGGCGAGGGGTGGC. Translating gives CASSLGRPARGG. The whole CDR3 reads CASSLGRPARGGYTF. The whole variable domain, remainder taken from reference TRBV13 and TRBJ1-2, is AAGVIQSPRHLIKEKRETATLKCYPIPRHDTVYWYQQGPGQDPQFLISFYEKMQSDKGSIPDRFSAQQFSDYHSELNMSSLELGDSALYFCASSLGRPARGGYTFGSGTRLTVV.

About this clone: The read stops 3 residues short of the end of the CDR3; the missing end is completed from the germline J gene. The genes are TRBV2 and TRBJ1-1; TRBD1 agrees at 7 bases. There are 14 residues in the CDR3. Trimming cost V 2 bases and J 3 bases; bases outside gene matches: 3. The germline CDR1 and CDR2 sequences are SNHLY and FYNNEI. The part of the CDR3 DNA that was read is TGTGCCAGCAGTGAACAGGGGGTAGACACTGAA. Protein sequence: CASSEQGVDTE. The whole CDR3 protein reads CASSEQGVDTEAFF.

This clone was picked up many times. CDR3 protein: CASRLGLGNTGELFF. The sequenced part of the CDR3 DNA is TGTGCCAGCAGACTGGGACTAGGGAACACCGGGGAG. The chain combines TRBV6-2 or TRBV6-3 with TRBJ2-2, with TRBD2 matching over 8 bases. The read is 3 residues too short to cover the CDR3 end, so that end is filled in from the germline J gene. The V segment lost 6 bases and the J segment 1 base; nucleotides outside the gene matches: 4. The CDR3 spans 15 residues. Germline values: CDR1 MNHEY, CDR2 SVGEGT.

Turning to this clone: The sequence runs out 3 residues before the end of the CDR3; the remainder is reconstructed from the germline J gene. This chain uses TRBV11-1 with TRBJ1-1, with 7 bases that match TRBD1. The germline V gene encodes CDR1 SGHAT and CDR2 FQDESV (reference sequence). The J segment lost 3 bases and the V segment lost 11 bases, leaving 12 bases of the junction unmatched. The CDR3 covers 14 residues. The CDR3 bases that were read are TGTGCCCCCGCGAGGGGGCGCGGGGACACTGAA. Its translation is CAPARGRGDTE. The full CDR3 protein reads CAPARGRGDTEAFF.

This clone occurred many times. The read ends 3 residues shy of where the CDR3 ends; the end is completed using the germline J gene. The chain has TRBV20-1 and TRBJ2-1; TRBD2 agrees at 8 bases. In germline, CDR1 is DFQATT, CDR2 SNEGSKA (reference sequence). The trim removed 1 base at V and 4 bases at J, leaving 3 bases unmatched. CDR3 length: 14 amino acids. The CDR3 bases that were read are TGCAGTGCTAGAGTTTCGGGGGGGTACAATGAG. Residues: CSARVSGGYNE. The full CDR3 reads CSARVSGGYNEQFF.

This clone has at least ten counts. CDR3 DNA, as far as it was read: TGTGCCAGCAGCCCCAAACCCGCGGGACTAGCGGGCGTCAATGAG. This gives the protein CASSPKPAGLAGVNE. In full, the CDR3 reads CASSPKPAGLAGVNEQFF. The chain joins TRBV7-3 to TRBJ2-1; 12 nucleotides match TRBD2. The read finishes 3 residues shy of the CDR3 end, and the germline J gene is used to complete it. CDR1 and CDR2 from the germline V gene are SGHTA and FQGTGA. V lost 5 bases, J lost 6 bases, and 14 bases stayed unmatched. The CDR3 has 18 residues.

As to this clone: The read comes to an end 3 residues before the CDR3 does, leaving the germline J gene to fill in the end. The chain employs TRBV6-1 and TRBJ1-2; D remains ambiguous. The V end lost 3 bases, the J end lost 4 bases, and 12 bases lay between the germline ends. The germline V gene encodes CDR1 MNHNS and CDR2 SASEGT. The CDR3 is 14 amino acids. CDR3 bases read: TGTGCCAGCAGTGATAGTTTTTTTGGCTATGGC. This gives the protein CASSDSFFGYG. The whole CDR3 protein is CASSDSFFGYGYTF.

This clone was found many times. Sequencing ends 3 residues short of the CDR3 end; the germline J gene provides the rest. The rearrangement links TRBV5-1 to TRBJ1-1; D gene ambiguous. Germline-derived CDR1 and CDR2 are SGHRS and YFSETQ. Between the trimmed V and J ends, which lost 2 bases and 1 base, there was a span of 9 bases. The CDR3 sequence is 14 residues long. CDR3 sequence: CASSLGRGNTEAFF. Incomplete CDR3 DNA: TGCGCCAGCAGCTTAGGACGGGGGAACACTGAA.

This clone was counted ten times or more. The read is 3 residues too short to cover the CDR3 end, so that end is filled in from the germline J gene. The genes are TRBV2 and TRBJ2-7, with TRBD2 matching over 10 bases. Trimming took 6 bases from V and 3 from J; bases not matched to a gene: 11. Germline-derived CDR1 and CDR2 are SNHLY and FYNNEI. The CDR3 runs 16 residues. Partial CDR3 DNA: TGTGCCAGCAGAGGACTAGCGGAATCCACTTACTACGAG. It translates to CASRGLAESTYYE. The full CDR3 reads CASRGLAESTYYEQYF. Combining the CDR3 with reference TRBV2 and TRBJ2-7 gives the whole variable domain EPEVTQTPSHQVTQMGQEVILRCVPISNHLYFYWYRQILGQKVEFLVSFYNNEISEKSEIFDDQFSVERPDGSNFTLKIRSTKLEDSAMYFCASRGLAESTYYEQYFGPGTRLTVT.

This clone was seen at least ten times. Sequencing ends 3 residues short of the CDR3 end; the germline J gene provides the rest. The rearrangement uses TRBV30 and TRBJ1-2, with D perhaps TRBD1 (5 bases). Per the germline V gene, CDR1 is GTSNPN and CDR2 is SVGIG (reference sequence). V lost 4 bases, J lost 3 bases, and 9 bases lay in between. CDR3 length: 12 amino acids. The part of the CDR3 DNA that was read is TGTGCCTGGAAAGGCAGGGACTATGGC. Protein product: CAWKGRDYG. The entire CDR3 sequence reads CAWKGRDYGYTF. The whole variable domain, filled in from reference TRBV30 and TRBJ1-2, reads SQTIHQWPATLVQPVGSPLSLECTVEGTSNPNLYWYRQAAGRGLQLLFYSVGIGQISSEVPQNLSASRPQDRQFILSSKKLLLSDSGFYLCAWKGRDYGYTFGSGTRLTVV.

In this sample, this clone turned up many times. The read terminates 3 residues ahead of where the CDR3 ends, so the germline J gene completes it. The chain couples TRBV7-3 to TRBJ2-7, with 10 bases that match TRBD2. The CDR3 has 21 amino acids. The germline CDR1 and CDR2 sequences are SGHTA and FQGTGA. V lost 1 base to trimming and J lost 0 bases; unmatched junction nucleotides: 18. CDR3 DNA, as far as it was read: TGTGCCAGCAGCTTAAAACTACGACCGGGACTAGCGCCCACCACCTCCTACGAG. Protein: CASSLKLRPGLAPTTSYE. The complete CDR3 sequence is CASSLKLRPGLAPTTSYEQYF. Combining the CDR3 with reference TRBV7-3 and TRBJ2-7 gives the whole variable domain GAGVSQTPSNKVTEKGKYVELRCDPISGHTALYWYRQSLGQGPEFLIYFQGTGAADDSGLPNDRFFAVRPEGSVSTLKIQRTERGDSAVYLCASSLKLRPGLAPTTSYEQYFGPGTRLTVT.

About this clone: The read stops 3 residues short of the end of the CDR3; the missing end is completed from the germline J gene. The rearrangement links TRBV19 to TRBJ1-5; 9 bases are a match to TRBD1. The germline gives CDR1 LNHDA, CDR2 SQIVND (reference sequence). This CDR3 contains 17 residues. The V segment lost 9 bases and the J segment 2 bases; nucleotides outside the gene matches: 14. CDR3 DNA (partial): TGTGCCAGCAAGACCGGGACAGGGATGTGGGGCAATCAGCCC. Translating gives CASKTGTGMWGNQP. The CDR3 as a whole reads CASKTGTGMWGNQPQHF.

This clone was seen only a few times. Coverage ceases 3 residues before the CDR3 finishes, and the germline J gene fills in the end. This chain connects TRBV6-2 or TRBV6-3 to TRBJ1-5; 8 bases are shared with TRBD1. The germline gives CDR1 MNHEY, CDR2 SVGEGT. CDR3 length: 14 residues. Trimming cost V 7 bases and J 1 base; bases outside gene matches: 3. The part of the CDR3 DNA that was read is TGTGCCAGCAATGACAGGGGAAGCAATCAGCCC. This translates into CASNDRGSNQP. The entire CDR3 protein is CASNDRGSNQPQHF.

This clone was recorded many times. The read terminates 3 residues before the CDR3 end, so the remaining end is supplied by the germline J gene. The same CDR3 arises from other DNA sequences in this sample as well. The chain combines TRBV12-5 with TRBJ2-3, with 8 bases that match TRBD2. The CDR3 is 16 amino acids. Germline V CDR1 and CDR2: LGHNT, FRNRAP. V shed 2 bases and J 0 bases; nucleotides not matched to a gene: 4. Partial CDR3 DNA: TGTGCTAGTGGTTTGTTTGGCGGGGGGAGCACAGATACG. It translates to CASGLFGGGSTDT. In full, the CDR3 reads CASGLFGGGSTDTQYF.

This clone was counted ten times or more. Coverage ceases 3 residues before the CDR3 finishes, and the germline J gene fills in the end. J is TRBJ2-7 and V is TRBV5-4; 7 bases match TRBD1. Germline V gives CDR1 SGHNT, CDR2 YYREEE (reference sequence). This CDR3 comprises 15 residues. J was trimmed by 6 bases and V by 6 bases; bases with no gene match: 15. The CDR3 reads CASTDHPGQPGEQYF. Partial CDR3 DNA: TGTGCCAGCACCGATCACCCGGGACAGCCGGGCGAG.

This clone came up a few times. The observed sequence ends 3 residues before the CDR3 terminus, with the missing tail filled in from the germline J gene. The genes are TRBV19 and TRBJ2-7; 11 bases are a match to TRBD2. The CDR3 spans 14 residues. Per the germline V gene, CDR1 is LNHDA and CDR2 is SQIVND (reference sequence). Trimming at V came to 8 bases and at J to 2 bases, leaving 5 bases not matched to a gene. CDR3: CASAISGRAYEQYF. Partial CDR3 DNA: TGTGCCAGTGCCATTAGCGGGAGGGCCTACGAG.

Many counts were recorded for this clone. The read ends 3 residues shy of where the CDR3 ends; the end is completed using the germline J gene. This chain links TRBV5-1 with TRBJ2-3; 10 positions agree with TRBD2. Germline trimming cut 2 bases from V and 7 bases from J; bases unmatched to any gene: 19. The CDR3 runs to 19 residues. CDR1 is SGHRS, CDR2 YFSETQ, per germline. This CDR3 reads CASSLTSQTGTSAGHTQYF. Incomplete CDR3 DNA: TGCGCCAGCAGCTTAACCTCTCAAACCGGGACTAGCGCAGGCCATACG.

This clone was detected many times. Coverage ceases 3 residues before the CDR3 finishes, and the germline J gene fills in the end. V and J are TRBV4-1 and TRBJ2-2; 12 bases align to TRBD1. The CDR3 spans 17 residues. From germline, CDR1 is MGHRA and CDR2 YSYEKL. The DNA read from the CDR3 is TGCGCCAGCAGCCAAGAAGGGACAGGGGGCGCATGGGATGAG. Translating gives CASSQEGTGGAWDE. The CDR3 in its entirety is CASSQEGTGGAWDELFF.

This clone was recorded at least ten times. The read gets to within 3 residues of the CDR3 end, and the germline J gene fills in the rest. V gene TRBV18 combines with J gene TRBJ2-4, with 11 nucleotides matching TRBD2. With V trimmed by 2 bases and J by 5 bases, 5 bases remained unmatched. This CDR3 spans 16 amino acids. Germline CDR1 is KGHSH and CDR2 is LQKENI. Incomplete CDR3 DNA: TGTGCCAGCTCACCAACTAGCGGGAGTGGAGAAAACATT. It translates to CASSPTSGSGENI. The CDR3 reads in full as CASSPTSGSGENIQYF.